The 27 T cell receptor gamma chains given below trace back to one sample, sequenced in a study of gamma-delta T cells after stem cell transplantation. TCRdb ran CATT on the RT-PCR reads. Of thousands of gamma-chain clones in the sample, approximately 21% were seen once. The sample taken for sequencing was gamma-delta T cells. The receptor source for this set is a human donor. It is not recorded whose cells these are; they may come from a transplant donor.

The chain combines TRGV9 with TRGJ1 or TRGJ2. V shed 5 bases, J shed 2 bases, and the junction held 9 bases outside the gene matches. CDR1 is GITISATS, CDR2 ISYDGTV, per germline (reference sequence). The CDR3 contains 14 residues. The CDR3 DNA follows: TGTGCCTTGTGGGCTGGGCCCGATTATTATAAGAAACTCTTT. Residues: CALWAGPDYYKKLF.

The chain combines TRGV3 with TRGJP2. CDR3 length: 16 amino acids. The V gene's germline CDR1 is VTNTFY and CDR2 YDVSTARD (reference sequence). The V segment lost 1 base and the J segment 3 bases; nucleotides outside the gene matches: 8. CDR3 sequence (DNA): TGTGCCACCTGGGACAGACCCGATGGTAGTGATTGGATCAAGACGTTT. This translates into CATWDRPDGSDWIKTF.

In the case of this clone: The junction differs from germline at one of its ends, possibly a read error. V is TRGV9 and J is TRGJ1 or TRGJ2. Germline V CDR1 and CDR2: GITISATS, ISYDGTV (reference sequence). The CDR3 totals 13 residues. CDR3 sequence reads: CALWDVNNYKKLF. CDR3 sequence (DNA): TGTGCCTTGTGGGACGTGAATAATTATAAGAAACTCTTT.

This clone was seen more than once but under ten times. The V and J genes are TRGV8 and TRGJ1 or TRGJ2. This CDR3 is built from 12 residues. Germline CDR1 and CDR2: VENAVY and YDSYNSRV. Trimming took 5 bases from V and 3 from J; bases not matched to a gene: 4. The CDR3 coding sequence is TGTGCCACCTGGGCCCCTTATTATAAGAAACTCTTT. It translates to CATWAPYYKKLF.

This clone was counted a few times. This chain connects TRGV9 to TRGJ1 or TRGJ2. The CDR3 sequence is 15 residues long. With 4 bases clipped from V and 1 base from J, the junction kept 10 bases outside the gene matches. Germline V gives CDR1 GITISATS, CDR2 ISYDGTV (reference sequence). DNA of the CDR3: TGTGCCTTGTGGGACCATATCGAAAATTATTATAAGAAACTCTTT. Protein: CALWDHIENYYKKLF.

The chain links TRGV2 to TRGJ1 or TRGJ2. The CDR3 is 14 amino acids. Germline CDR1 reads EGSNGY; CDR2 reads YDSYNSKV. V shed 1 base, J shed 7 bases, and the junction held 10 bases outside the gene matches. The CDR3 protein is CATWDGPAWYKKLF. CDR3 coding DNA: TGTGCCACCTGGGACGGACCGGCTTGGTATAAGAAACTCTTT.

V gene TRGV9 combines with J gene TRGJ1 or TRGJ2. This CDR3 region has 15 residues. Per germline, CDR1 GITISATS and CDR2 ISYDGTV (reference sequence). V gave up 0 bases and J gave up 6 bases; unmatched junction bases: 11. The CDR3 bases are TGTGCCTTGTGGGAGGTGCATCAGAGGTGTTATAAGAAACTCTTT. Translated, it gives CALWEVHQRCYKKLF.

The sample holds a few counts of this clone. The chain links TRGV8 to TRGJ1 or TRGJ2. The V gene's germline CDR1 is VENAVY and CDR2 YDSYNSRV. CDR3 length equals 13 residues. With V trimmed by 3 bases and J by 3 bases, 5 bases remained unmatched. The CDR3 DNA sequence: TGTGCCACCTGGGATCGCGTTTATTATAAGAAACTCTTT. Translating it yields CATWDRVYYKKLF.

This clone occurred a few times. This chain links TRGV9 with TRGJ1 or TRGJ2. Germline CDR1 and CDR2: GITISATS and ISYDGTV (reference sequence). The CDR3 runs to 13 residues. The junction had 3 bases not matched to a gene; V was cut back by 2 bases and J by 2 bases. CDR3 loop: CALWEAHYYKKLF. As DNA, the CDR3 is TGTGCCTTGTGGGAGGCACATTATTATAAGAAACTCTTT.

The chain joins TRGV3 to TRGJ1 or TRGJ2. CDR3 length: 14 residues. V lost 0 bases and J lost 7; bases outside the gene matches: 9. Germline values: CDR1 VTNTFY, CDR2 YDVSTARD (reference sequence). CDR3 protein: CATWDRQERYKKLF. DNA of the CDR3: TGTGCCACCTGGGACAGGCAGGAAAGGTATAAGAAACTCTTT.

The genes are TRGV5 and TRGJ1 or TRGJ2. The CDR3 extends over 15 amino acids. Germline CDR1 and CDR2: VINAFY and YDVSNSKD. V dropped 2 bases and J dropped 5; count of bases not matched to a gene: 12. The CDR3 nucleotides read TGTGCCACCTGGGACACGATCAAATTCAATTATAAGAAACTCTTT. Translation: CATWDTIKFNYKKLF.

In nucleotides, the CDR3 is TGTGCCTTGTGGGAGACCCCGCATTATTATAAGAAACTCTTT. This translates into CALWETPHYYKKLF. The chain employs TRGV9 and TRGJ1 or TRGJ2. The CDR3 length is 14 residues. The V gene's germline CDR1 is GITISATS and CDR2 ISYDGTV (reference sequence). V was clipped by 3 bases and J by 2 bases; unmatched bases: 7.

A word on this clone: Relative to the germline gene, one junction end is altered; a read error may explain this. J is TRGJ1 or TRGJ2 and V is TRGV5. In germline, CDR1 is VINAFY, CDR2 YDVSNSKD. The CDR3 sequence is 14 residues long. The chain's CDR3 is CATWDRPLFPKKLF. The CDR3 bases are TGTGCCACGTGGGACAGGCCCCTTTTCCCTAAGAAACTCTTT.

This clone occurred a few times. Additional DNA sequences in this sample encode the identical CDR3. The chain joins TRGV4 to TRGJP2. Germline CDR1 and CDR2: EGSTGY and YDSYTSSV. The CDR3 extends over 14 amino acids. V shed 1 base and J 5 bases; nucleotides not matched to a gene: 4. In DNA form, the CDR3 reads TGTGCCACCTGGGATGGCAGGAGTGATTGGATCAAGACGTTT. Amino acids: CATWDGRSDWIKTF.

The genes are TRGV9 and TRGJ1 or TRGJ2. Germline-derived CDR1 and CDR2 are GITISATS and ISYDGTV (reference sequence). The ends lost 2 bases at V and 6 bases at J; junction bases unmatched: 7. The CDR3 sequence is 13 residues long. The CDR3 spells CALWEARSYKKLF. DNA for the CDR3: TGTGCCTTGTGGGAGGCGAGGAGTTATAAGAAACTCTTT.

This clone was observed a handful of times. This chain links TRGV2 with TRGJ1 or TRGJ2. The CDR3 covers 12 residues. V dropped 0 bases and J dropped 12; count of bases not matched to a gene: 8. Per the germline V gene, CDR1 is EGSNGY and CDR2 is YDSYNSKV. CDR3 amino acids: CATWDGPGRKLF. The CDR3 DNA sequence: TGTGCCACCTGGGACGGGCCTGGACGGAAACTCTTT.

CDR3 bases: TGTGCCTTGTGGGAGGTGCTTTTGGGTAGTGATTGGATCAAGACGTTT. Its translation: CALWEVLLGSDWIKTF. V gene TRGV9 combines with J gene TRGJP2. The CDR3 has 16 residues. With V trimmed by 0 bases and J by 3 bases, 7 bases remained unmatched. CDR1 is GITISATS, CDR2 ISYDGTV, per germline (reference sequence).

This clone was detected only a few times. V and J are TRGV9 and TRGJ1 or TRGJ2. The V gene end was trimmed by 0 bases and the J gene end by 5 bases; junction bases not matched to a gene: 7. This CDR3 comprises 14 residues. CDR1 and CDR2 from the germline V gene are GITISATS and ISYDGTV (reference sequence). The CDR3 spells CALWEVARDYKKLF. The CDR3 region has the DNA TGTGCCTTGTGGGAGGTGGCGAGGGATTATAAGAAACTCTTT.

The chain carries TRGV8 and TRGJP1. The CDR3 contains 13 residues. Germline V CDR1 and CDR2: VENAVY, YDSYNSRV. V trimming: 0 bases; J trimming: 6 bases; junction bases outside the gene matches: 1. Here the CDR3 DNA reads TGTGCCACCTGGGATAGGTCTGGTTGGTTCAAGATATTT. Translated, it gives CATWDRSGWFKIF.

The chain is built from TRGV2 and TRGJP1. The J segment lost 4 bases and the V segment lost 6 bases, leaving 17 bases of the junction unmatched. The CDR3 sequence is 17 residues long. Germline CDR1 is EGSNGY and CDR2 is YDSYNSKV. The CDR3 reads CATWSHVKKNTGWFKIF. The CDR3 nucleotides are TGTGCCACCTGGAGCCATGTTAAAAAGAACACTGGTTGGTTCAAGATATTT.

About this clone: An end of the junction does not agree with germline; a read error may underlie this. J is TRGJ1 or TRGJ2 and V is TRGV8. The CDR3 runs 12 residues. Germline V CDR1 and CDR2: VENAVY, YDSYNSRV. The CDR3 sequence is CATRDKEGKKLF. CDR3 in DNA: TGTGCCACCCGGGATAAGGAGGGTAAGAAACTCTTT.

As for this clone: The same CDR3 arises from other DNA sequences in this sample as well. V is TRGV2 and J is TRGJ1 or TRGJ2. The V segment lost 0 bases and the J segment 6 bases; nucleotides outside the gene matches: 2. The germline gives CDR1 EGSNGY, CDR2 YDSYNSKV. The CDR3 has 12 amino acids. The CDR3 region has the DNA TGTGCCACCTGGGACGGGCGTTATAAGAAACTCTTT. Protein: CATWDGRYKKLF.

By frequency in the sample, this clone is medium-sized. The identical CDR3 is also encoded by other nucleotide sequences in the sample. The CDR3 here is CALWEGQELGKKIKVF. The CDR3 region has the DNA TGTGCCTTGTGGGAGGGTCAAGAGTTGGGCAAAAAAATCAAGGTATTT. The chain uses TRGV9 and TRGJP. The CDR3 is made up of 16 amino acids. Germline V lookup: CDR1 GITISATS, CDR2 ISYDGTV (reference sequence). J was trimmed by 4 bases and V by 2 bases; bases with no gene match: 2.

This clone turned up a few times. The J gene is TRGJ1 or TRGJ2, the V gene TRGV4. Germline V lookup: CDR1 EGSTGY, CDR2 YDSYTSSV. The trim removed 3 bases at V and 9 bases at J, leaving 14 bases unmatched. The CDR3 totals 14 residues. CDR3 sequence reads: CATWDKPIPRKKLF. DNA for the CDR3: TGTGCCACCTGGGATAAACCCATTCCCCGTAAGAAACTCTTT.

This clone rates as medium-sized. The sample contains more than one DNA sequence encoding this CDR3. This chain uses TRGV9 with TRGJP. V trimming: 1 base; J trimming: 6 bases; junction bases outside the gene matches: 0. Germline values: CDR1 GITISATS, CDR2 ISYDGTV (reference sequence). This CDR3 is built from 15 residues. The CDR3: CALWEVELGKKIKVF. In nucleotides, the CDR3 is TGTGCCTTGTGGGAGGTAGAGTTGGGCAAAAAAATCAAGGTATTT.

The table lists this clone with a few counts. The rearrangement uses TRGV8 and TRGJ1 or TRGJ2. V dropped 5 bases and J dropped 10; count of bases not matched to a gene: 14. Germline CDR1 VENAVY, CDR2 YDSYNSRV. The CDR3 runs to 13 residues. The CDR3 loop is CATWGAIRKKKLF. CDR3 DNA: TGTGCCACCTGGGGAGCTATTCGGAAGAAGAAACTCTTT.

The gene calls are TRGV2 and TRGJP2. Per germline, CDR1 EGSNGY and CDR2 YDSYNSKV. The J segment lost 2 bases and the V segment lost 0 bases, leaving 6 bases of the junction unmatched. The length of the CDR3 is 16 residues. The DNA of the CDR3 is TGTGCCACCTGGGACGGGCCTAAAAGTAGTGATTGGATCAAGACGTTT. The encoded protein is CATWDGPKSSDWIKTF.